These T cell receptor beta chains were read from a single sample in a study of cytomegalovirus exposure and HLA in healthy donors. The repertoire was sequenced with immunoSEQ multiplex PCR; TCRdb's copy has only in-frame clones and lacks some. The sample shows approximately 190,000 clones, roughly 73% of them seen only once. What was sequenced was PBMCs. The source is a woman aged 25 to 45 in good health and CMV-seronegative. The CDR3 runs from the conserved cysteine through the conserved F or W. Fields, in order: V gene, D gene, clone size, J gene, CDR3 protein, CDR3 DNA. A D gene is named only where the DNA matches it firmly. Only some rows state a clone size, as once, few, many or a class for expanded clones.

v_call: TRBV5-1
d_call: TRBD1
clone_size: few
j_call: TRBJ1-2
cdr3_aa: CASSLRTGVGYGYTF
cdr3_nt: TGCGCCAGCAGCTTACGGACAGGGGTCGGCTATGGCTACACCTTC

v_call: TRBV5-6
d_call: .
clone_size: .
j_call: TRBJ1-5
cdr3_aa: CASSLGHFNQPQHF
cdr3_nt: TGTGCCAGCAGCTTGGGACACTTCAATCAGCCCCAGCATTTT

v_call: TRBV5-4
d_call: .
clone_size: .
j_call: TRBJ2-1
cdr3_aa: CASSSLASLSYNEQFF
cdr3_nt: TGTGCCAGCAGCTCGCTAGCGAGTCTATCCTACAATGAGCAGTTCTTC

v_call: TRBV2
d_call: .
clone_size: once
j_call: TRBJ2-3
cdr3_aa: CASRKLARIYTDTQYF
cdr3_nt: TGTGCCAGCAGAAAACTAGCCCGAATCTACACAGATACGCAGTATTTT

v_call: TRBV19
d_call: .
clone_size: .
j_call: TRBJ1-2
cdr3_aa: CASSIGLRGYTF
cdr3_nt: TGTGCCAGTAGTATAGGGCTCAGGGGCTACACCTTC

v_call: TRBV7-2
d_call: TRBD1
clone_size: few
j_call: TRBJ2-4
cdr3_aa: CASSPGQGDKNIQYF
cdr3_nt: TGTGCCAGCAGCCCGGGACAGGGGGACAAAAACATTCAGTACTTC

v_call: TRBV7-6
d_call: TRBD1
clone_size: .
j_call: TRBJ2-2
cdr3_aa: CASSTSTRQGAIGELFF
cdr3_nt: TGTGCCAGCAGCACAAGCACGAGACAGGGGGCAATCGGGGAGCTGTTTTTT

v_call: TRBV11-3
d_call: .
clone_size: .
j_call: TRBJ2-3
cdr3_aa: CASSPGLENTQYF
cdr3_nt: TGTGCCAGCAGCCCCGGACTGGAGAATACGCAGTATTTT

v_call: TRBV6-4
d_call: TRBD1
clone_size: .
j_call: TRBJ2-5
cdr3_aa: CASSADRGETQYF
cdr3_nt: TGTGCCAGCAGTGCAGACAGGGGGGAGACCCAGTACTTC

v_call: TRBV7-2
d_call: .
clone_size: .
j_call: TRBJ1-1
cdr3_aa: CASSLRQGPTLNTEAFF
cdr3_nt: TGTGCCAGCAGCTTACGCCAGGGTCCGACCTTGAACACTGAAGCTTTCTTT

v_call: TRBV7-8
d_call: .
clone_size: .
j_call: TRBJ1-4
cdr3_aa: CASSLTDATNEKLFF
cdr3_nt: TGTGCCAGCAGCTTAACAGACGCAACTAATGAAAAACTGTTTTTT

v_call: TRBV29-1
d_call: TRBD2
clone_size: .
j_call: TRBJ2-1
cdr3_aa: CSVEFGRLYNEQFF
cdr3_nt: TGCAGCGTTGAGTTCGGGAGGCTCTACAATGAGCAGTTCTTC

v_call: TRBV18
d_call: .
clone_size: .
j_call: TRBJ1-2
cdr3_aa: CASSPRGEGYTF
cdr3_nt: TGTGCCAGCTCACCACGGGGGGAAGGCTACACCTTC

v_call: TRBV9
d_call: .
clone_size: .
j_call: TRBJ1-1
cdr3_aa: CASSPRTVYTEAFF
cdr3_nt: TGTGCCAGCAGCCCCCGGACTGTTTACACTGAAGCTTTCTTT

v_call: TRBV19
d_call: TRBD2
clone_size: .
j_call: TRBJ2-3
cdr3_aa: CASSINPSGASTDTQYF
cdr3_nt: TGTGCCAGTAGTATTAATCCTAGCGGGGCTAGCACAGATACGCAGTATTTT

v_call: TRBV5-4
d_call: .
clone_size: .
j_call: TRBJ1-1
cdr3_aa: CASSLGTKNTEAFF
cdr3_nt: TGTGCCAGCAGCTTAGGGACAAAGAACACTGAAGCTTTCTTT

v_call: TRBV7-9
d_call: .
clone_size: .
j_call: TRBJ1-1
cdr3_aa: CSSSLGRGEGDTEAFF
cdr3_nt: TGTTCCAGCAGCTTAGGACGGGGGGAAGGGGACACTGAAGCTTTCTTT

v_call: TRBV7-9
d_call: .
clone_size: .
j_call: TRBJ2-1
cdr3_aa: CASSSTNSANEQFF
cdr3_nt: TGTGCCAGCAGCTCTACCAACAGTGCCAATGAGCAGTTCTTC

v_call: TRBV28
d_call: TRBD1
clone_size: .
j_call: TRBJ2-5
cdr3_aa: CASRTGSETQYF
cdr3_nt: TGTGCCAGCCGGACAGGGAGCGAGACCCAGTACTTC

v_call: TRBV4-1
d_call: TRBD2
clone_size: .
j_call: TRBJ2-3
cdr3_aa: CASSQLTSGGPLTTQYF
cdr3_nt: TGCGCCAGCAGCCAACTGACTAGCGGGGGGCCCTTAACTACGCAGTATTTT

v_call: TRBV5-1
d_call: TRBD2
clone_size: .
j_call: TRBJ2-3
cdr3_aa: CASSRNLAGMATDTQYF
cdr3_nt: TGCGCCAGCAGCCGGAATCTAGCGGGAATGGCGACAGATACGCAGTATTTT

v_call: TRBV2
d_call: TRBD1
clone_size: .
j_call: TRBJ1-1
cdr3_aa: CASRTGPGDTEAFF
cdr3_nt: TGTGCCAGCCGGACAGGGCCTGGAGACACTGAAGCTTTCTTT

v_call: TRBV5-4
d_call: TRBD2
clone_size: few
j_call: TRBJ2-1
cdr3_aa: CASSLGLAGSYNEQFF
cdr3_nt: TGTGCCAGCAGCTTGGGTCTAGCGGGTTCCTACAATGAGCAGTTCTTC

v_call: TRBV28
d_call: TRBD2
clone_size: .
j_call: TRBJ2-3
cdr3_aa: CASSLAGLGTSGKINTDTQYF
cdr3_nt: TGTGCCAGCAGTTTAGCGGGGCTGGGGACTAGCGGAAAAATAAACACAGATACGCAGTATTTT

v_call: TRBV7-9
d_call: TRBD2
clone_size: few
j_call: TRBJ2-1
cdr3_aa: CASSSGLAGYNEQFF
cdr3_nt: TGTGCCAGCAGCTCGGGACTAGCTGGCTACAATGAGCAGTTCTTC

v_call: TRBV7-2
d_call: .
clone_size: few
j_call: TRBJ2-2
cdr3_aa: CASSPGGIANTGELFF
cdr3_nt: TGTGCCAGCAGCCCGGGTGGCATAGCGAACACCGGGGAGCTGTTTTTT

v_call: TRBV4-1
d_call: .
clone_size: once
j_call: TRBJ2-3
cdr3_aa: CASSHAARGQSPDTDTQYF
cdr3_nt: TGCGCCAGCAGCCATGCCGCTAGGGGCCAATCACCCGACACAGATACGCAGTATTTT

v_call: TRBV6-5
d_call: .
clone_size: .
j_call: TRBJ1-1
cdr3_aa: CASSYSNRVKAFF
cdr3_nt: TGTGCCAGCAGTTACTCGAACAGGGTTAAGGCTTTCTTT

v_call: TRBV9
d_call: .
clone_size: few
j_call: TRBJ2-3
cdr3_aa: CASSVGPDTQYF
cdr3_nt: TGTGCCAGCAGCGTAGGGCCAGATACGCAGTATTTT

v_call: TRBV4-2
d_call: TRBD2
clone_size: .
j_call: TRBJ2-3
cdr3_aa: CASGSSGRTTDTQYF
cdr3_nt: TGTGCCAGCGGATCTAGCGGGAGGACCACAGATACGCAGTATTTT

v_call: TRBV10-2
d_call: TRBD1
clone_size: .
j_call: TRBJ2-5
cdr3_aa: CASADRDREETQYF
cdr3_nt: TGCGCCAGCGCCGACCGGGACAGGGAAGAGACCCAGTACTTC

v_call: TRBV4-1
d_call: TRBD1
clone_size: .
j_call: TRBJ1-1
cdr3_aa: CASSTVTGARRAYYTEAFF
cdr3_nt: TGCGCCAGCAGCACAGTTACAGGGGCCCGGCGGGCTTATTACACTGAAGCTTTCTTT

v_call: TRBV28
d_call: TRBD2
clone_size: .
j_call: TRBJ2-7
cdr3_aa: CASSATSGGFYEQYF
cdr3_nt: TGTGCCAGCAGTGCCACTAGCGGGGGCTTCTACGAGCAGTACTTC

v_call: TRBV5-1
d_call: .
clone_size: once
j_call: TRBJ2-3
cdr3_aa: CASSLEWRTDTQYF
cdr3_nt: TGCGCCAGCAGCTTGGAGTGGCGCACAGATACGCAGTATTTT

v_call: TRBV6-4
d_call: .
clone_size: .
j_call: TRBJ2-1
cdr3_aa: CASSEDARPYNEQFF
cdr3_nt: TGTGCCAGCAGTGAAGACGCGAGGCCCTACAATGAGCAGTTCTTC

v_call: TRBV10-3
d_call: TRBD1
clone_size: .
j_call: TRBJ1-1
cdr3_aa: CATIPGGFLEAFF
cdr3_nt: TGTGCCACCATTCCAGGGGGCTTTCTAGAAGCTTTCTTT

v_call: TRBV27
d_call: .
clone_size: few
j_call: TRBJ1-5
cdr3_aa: CASSYQGNQPQHF
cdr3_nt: TGTGCCAGCAGTTACCAGGGGAATCAGCCCCAGCATTTT